This is a list of T cell receptor beta chains from one sample in a study of blood T cell repertoires in COVID-19. The data were produced by immunoSEQ multiplex PCR, yet TCRdb's version contains in-frame clones alone and is incomplete. Here the sample spans about 60,000 clones, roughly 83% being singletons. Sequencing used peripheral blood. The receptor set was obtained from a man aged 30-40 years with COVID-19, enrolled during active disease. CDR3s include the opening cysteine and the closing phenylalanine or tryptophan. Fields, in order: CDR3 protein, CDR3 DNA, V gene, clone size, J gene, D gene. The D gene is left open where the match is weak. Part of the rows lack a size; the others show once, few, many or a class for expanded clones.

CDR3: CASSIAGQGGYTF
DNA: TGTGCCAGTAGTATAGCAGGACAGGGTGGCTACACCTTC
V: TRBV19
size: -
J: TRBJ1-2
D: TRBD1

CDR3: CASSGTEGLRGEKLFF
DNA: TGTGCCAGCAGCGGGACCGAGGGATTGAGGGGGGAAAAACTGTTTTTT
V: TRBV9
size: -
J: TRBJ1-4
D: -

CDR3: CSVRTSSYNEQFF
DNA: TGCAGCGTGAGGACAAGCTCCTACAATGAGCAGTTCTTC
V: TRBV29-1
size: -
J: TRBJ2-1
D: -

CDR3: CASSLTSGTYEQYF
DNA: TGCGCCAGCAGCTTGACCAGCGGAACCTACGAGCAGTACTTC
V: TRBV5-1
size: -
J: TRBJ2-7
D: -

CDR3: CASSHRERNTGELFF
DNA: TGCGCCAGCAGCCATCGGGAACGGAACACCGGGGAGCTGTTTTTT
V: TRBV4-3
size: -
J: TRBJ2-2
D: -

CDR3: CASSGLAGGTDTQYF
DNA: TGTGCCAGCAGTGGACTAGCGGGAGGCACAGATACGCAGTATTTT
V: TRBV6-4
size: once
J: TRBJ2-3
D: TRBD2

CDR3: CATSRDPDRTLYGYTF
DNA: TGTGCCACCAGCAGAGACCCGGACAGGACTCTCTATGGCTACACCTTC
V: TRBV15
size: -
J: TRBJ1-2
D: TRBD1

CDR3: CASSGSYYGYTF
DNA: TGTGCCAGCTCAGGGTCCTACTATGGCTACACCTTC
V: TRBV10-3
size: -
J: TRBJ1-2
D: -

CDR3: CASSDGREANTEAFF
DNA: TGCGCCAGCAGTGACGGCAGGGAGGCGAACACTGAAGCTTTCTTT
V: TRBV10-1
size: -
J: TRBJ1-1
D: -

CDR3: CASSIEASGISDTQYF
DNA: TGTGCCAGTAGTATAGAGGCTAGCGGGATCTCAGATACGCAGTATTTT
V: TRBV19
size: -
J: TRBJ2-3
D: TRBD2

CDR3: CASGTSFNEQFF
DNA: TGTGCCAGCGGGACTAGCTTTAATGAGCAGTTCTTC
V: TRBV2
size: once
J: TRBJ2-1
D: TRBD2

CDR3: CASSRGNQPQHF
DNA: TGTGCCAGCAGCAGGGGCAATCAGCCCCAGCATTTT
V: TRBV6-5
size: -
J: TRBJ1-5
D: -

CDR3: CASRGTGGFHYGYTF
DNA: TGTGCCAGCAGGGGGACAGGGGGGTTTCACTATGGCTACACCTTC
V: TRBV2
size: -
J: TRBJ1-2
D: TRBD1

CDR3: CASSNSANQPQHF
DNA: TGTGCCAGCAGTAACAGTGCCAATCAGCCCCAGCATTTT
V: TRBV6-5
size: few
J: TRBJ1-5
D: -

CDR3: CSARGGVSIYF
DNA: TGCAGTGCTAGGGGGGGGGTGTCCATATATTTT
V: TRBV20-1
size: -
J: TRBJ1-3
D: -

CDR3: CASSIQAGKETQYF
DNA: TGTGCCAGTAGTATCCAAGCGGGAAAAGAGACCCAGTACTTC
V: TRBV19
size: -
J: TRBJ2-5
D: TRBD2

CDR3: CASSVYNEQFF
DNA: TGTGCCAGTAGCGTCTACAATGAGCAGTTCTTC
V: TRBV19
size: -
J: TRBJ2-1
D: -

CDR3: CASSRLGLLSTDTQYF
DNA: TGTGCCAGCAGCCGCCTGGGACTACTTAGCACAGATACGCAGTATTTT
V: TRBV7-8
size: -
J: TRBJ2-3
D: TRBD2

CDR3: CASSLTGVNTEAFF
DNA: TGTGCCAGCAGCTTGACAGGGGTGAACACTGAAGCTTTCTTT
V: TRBV7-9
size: -
J: TRBJ1-1
D: TRBD1

CDR3: CARSRQGRATGELFF
DNA: TGCGCCCGCAGCCGACAGGGACGGGCCACCGGGGAGCTGTTTTTT
V: TRBV10-1
size: -
J: TRBJ2-2
D: TRBD1